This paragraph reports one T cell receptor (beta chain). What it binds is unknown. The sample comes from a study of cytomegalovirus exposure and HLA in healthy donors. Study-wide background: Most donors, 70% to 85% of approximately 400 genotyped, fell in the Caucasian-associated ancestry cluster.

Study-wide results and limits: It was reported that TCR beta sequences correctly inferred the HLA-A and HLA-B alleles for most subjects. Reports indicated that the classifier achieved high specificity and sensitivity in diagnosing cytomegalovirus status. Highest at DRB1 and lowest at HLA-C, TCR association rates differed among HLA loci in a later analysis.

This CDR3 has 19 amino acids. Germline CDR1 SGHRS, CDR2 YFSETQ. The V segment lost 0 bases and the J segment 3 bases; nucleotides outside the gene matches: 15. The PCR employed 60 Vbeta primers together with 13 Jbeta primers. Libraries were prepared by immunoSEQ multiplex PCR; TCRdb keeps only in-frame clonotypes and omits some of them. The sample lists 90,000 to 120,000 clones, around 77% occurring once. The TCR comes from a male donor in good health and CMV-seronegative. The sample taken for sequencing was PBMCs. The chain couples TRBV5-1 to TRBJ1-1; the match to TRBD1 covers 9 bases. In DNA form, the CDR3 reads TGCGCCAGCAGCTTGGGGCCGGGACAGGGTTTCGAGGTTGACACTGAAGCTTTCTTT. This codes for CASSLGPGQGFEVDTEAFF.